This is a list of T cell receptor beta chains from one sample in a study of vaccination and CD4 T cells after COVID-19. TCRdb recomputed calls from the PCR reads with MiXCR, one row per CDR3 protein. Of about 9,400 distinct CDR3 sequences in the sample, roughly 33% were seen once. Antigens for these TCRs are unknown. Sequencing input: CD4+ T cells from blood, cultured in vitro. The source of these receptors is a human donor in good health. Both conserved end residues are part of each CDR3. Fields, in order: V gene, J gene, clone size, D gene, CDR3 DNA, CDR3 protein. A D gene is named only where the DNA matches it firmly. For some rows the clone size is stated as once, few or many, or as a class when expanded; others skip it.

v_gene: TRBV20-1; j_gene: TRBJ2-5; abundance: .; d_gene: .; CDR3nt: TGCAGTGCTAGGGGGGGGGCTGGAGAGACCCAGTACTTC; CDR3aa: CSARGGAGETQYF
v_gene: TRBV20-1; j_gene: TRBJ1-5; abundance: .; d_gene: .; CDR3nt: TGCAGTGCTAGCAGGGACAATCAGCCCCAGCATTTT; CDR3aa: CSASRDNQPQHF
v_gene: TRBV7-2; j_gene: TRBJ2-1; abundance: .; d_gene: TRBD2; CDR3nt: TGTGCCAGCAGTTTAGGACTAGCGGTCTACAATGAGCAGTTCTTC; CDR3aa: CASSLGLAVYNEQFF
v_gene: TRBV6-5; j_gene: TRBJ2-6; abundance: .; d_gene: .; CDR3nt: TGTGCCAGCAGTTACTCGCCAGGGGACGCTGGGGCCAACGCCCTGACTTTC; CDR3aa: CASSYSPGDAGANALTF
v_gene: TRBV18; j_gene: TRBJ1-5; abundance: .; d_gene: .; CDR3nt: TGTGCCAGCTCACCATCGAATAGCAATCAGCCCCAGCATTTT; CDR3aa: CASSPSNSNQPQHF
v_gene: TRBV5-5; j_gene: TRBJ1-5; abundance: .; d_gene: .; CDR3nt: TGTGCCAGCAGCTTCGGAGACGGTTCGGTCAGCAATCAGCCCCAGCATTTT; CDR3aa: CASSFGDGSVSNQPQHF
v_gene: TRBV11-3; j_gene: TRBJ1-6; abundance: .; d_gene: .; CDR3nt: TGTGCCAGCAGCTCCGGGAGTTCACCCCTCCACTTT; CDR3aa: CASSSGSSPLHF
v_gene: TRBV14; j_gene: TRBJ2-5; abundance: few; d_gene: .; CDR3nt: TGTGCCAGCAGCCATTATCCAGGGCAAGAGACCCAGTACTTC; CDR3aa: CASSHYPGQETQYF
v_gene: TRBV20-1; j_gene: TRBJ2-7; abundance: .; d_gene: .; CDR3nt: TGCAGTGCCCGAAGGCCACAGACCTACGAGCAGTACTTC; CDR3aa: CSARRPQTYEQYF
v_gene: TRBV25-1; j_gene: TRBJ1-6; abundance: .; d_gene: .; CDR3nt: TGTGCCAGCAGTGAATGGGGCAATTCACCCCTCCACTTT; CDR3aa: CASSEWGNSPLHF
v_gene: TRBV15; j_gene: TRBJ1-5; abundance: few; d_gene: TRBD1; CDR3nt: TGTGCCACCAGCTTAAGACAGGGGGACGCTCATTTT; CDR3aa: CATSLRQGDAHF
v_gene: TRBV20-1; j_gene: TRBJ2-4; abundance: .; d_gene: .; CDR3nt: TGCAGTGCTAGGAACAGGCTAGCCAAAAACATTCAGTACTTC; CDR3aa: CSARNRLAKNIQYF
v_gene: TRBV6-4; j_gene: TRBJ2-3; abundance: medium-sized; d_gene: TRBD1; CDR3nt: TGTGCCAGCAGTGCCGGGACAGGGGGCGATACGCAGTATTTT; CDR3aa: CASSAGTGGDTQYF
v_gene: TRBV5-1; j_gene: TRBJ2-1; abundance: few; d_gene: .; CDR3nt: TGCGCCAGTGGGGGGGGCGTTCCCAACAATGAGCAGTTCTTC; CDR3aa: CASGGGVPNNEQFF
v_gene: TRBV12-3/TRBV12-4; j_gene: TRBJ2-2; abundance: .; d_gene: .; CDR3nt: TGTGCCAGCAGTTGGCCCCGGATCGCCGGGGAGCTGTTTTTT; CDR3aa: CASSWPRIAGELFF
v_gene: TRBV24-1; j_gene: TRBJ1-1; abundance: .; d_gene: .; CDR3nt: TGTGCCACCAGTGACGGGGGAGAAAAAGCTTTCTTT; CDR3aa: CATSDGGEKAFF
v_gene: TRBV20-1; j_gene: TRBJ2-7; abundance: .; d_gene: .; CDR3nt: TGCAGTGCTCCGGGACGGATATCCTACGAGCAGTACTTC; CDR3aa: CSAPGRISYEQYF
v_gene: TRBV7-2; j_gene: TRBJ2-2; abundance: .; d_gene: TRBD2; CDR3nt: TGTGCCAGCAGCCAATCGGCGGGGGGCTCGACCGGGGAGCTGTTTTTT; CDR3aa: CASSQSAGGSTGELFF
v_gene: TRBV14; j_gene: TRBJ1-6; abundance: .; d_gene: .; CDR3nt: TGTGCCAGCAGCCGGGCAGGGGTTTCACCCCTCCACTTT; CDR3aa: CASSRAGVSPLHF
v_gene: TRBV20-1; j_gene: TRBJ1-2; abundance: .; d_gene: .; CDR3nt: TGCAGTGCTAGAGTTCCCGGGACCCACTATGGCTACACCTTC; CDR3aa: CSARVPGTHYGYTF
v_gene: TRBV27; j_gene: TRBJ2-3; abundance: .; d_gene: TRBD2; CDR3nt: TGTGCCAGCAGTTTAGGAACCGGGGGGTCAGCGGGAGATACGCAGTATTTT; CDR3aa: CASSLGTGGSAGDTQYF
v_gene: TRBV7-7; j_gene: TRBJ2-3; abundance: .; d_gene: .; CDR3nt: TGTGCTAGCAGCTTAGGGTCAAAGGAAGATACGCAGTATTTT; CDR3aa: CASSLGSKEDTQYF
v_gene: TRBV19; j_gene: TRBJ1-5; abundance: .; d_gene: .; CDR3nt: TGTGCCAGTAGTGGGACATCTAGCAATCAGCCCCAGCATTTT; CDR3aa: CASSGTSSNQPQHF
v_gene: TRBV28; j_gene: TRBJ2-3; abundance: .; d_gene: .; CDR3nt: TGTGCCAGCAGTTACCTTGAACACGGGTATTTT; CDR3aa: CASSYLEHGYF
v_gene: TRBV20-1; j_gene: TRBJ2-1; abundance: few; d_gene: .; CDR3nt: TGCAGTGCCGGGGTGTCGGGACAAGAGCTTCGAGAGCAGTTCTTC; CDR3aa: CSAGVSGQELREQFF
v_gene: TRBV7-3; j_gene: TRBJ1-2; abundance: .; d_gene: .; CDR3nt: TGTGCCAGCACCCCCAGACGGGGTGGCTACACCTTC; CDR3aa: CASTPRRGGYTF
v_gene: TRBV21-1; j_gene: TRBJ1-6; abundance: .; d_gene: .; CDR3nt: TGTGCCAGCAGCAAAGAACGGAGGGTCGGCTTCTCCTATAATTCACCCCTCCACTTT; CDR3aa: CASSKERRVGFSYNSPLHF
v_gene: TRBV5-6; j_gene: TRBJ2-2; abundance: .; d_gene: TRBD2; CDR3nt: TGTGCCAGCAGCCACAGACTAGCGGGAGTGTACACCGGGGAGCTGTTTTTT; CDR3aa: CASSHRLAGVYTGELFF
v_gene: TRBV6-2/TRBV6-3; j_gene: TRBJ2-5; abundance: .; d_gene: TRBD2; CDR3nt: TGTGCCAGCAGTCCCGGGACTAGCGGGAAGATACTGGGTACCCAGTACTTC; CDR3aa: CASSPGTSGKILGTQYF
v_gene: TRBV27; j_gene: TRBJ2-3; abundance: .; d_gene: .; CDR3nt: TGTGCCAGCAGTTTTGGGCAGGGGACAGATACGCAGTATTTT; CDR3aa: CASSFGQGTDTQYF
v_gene: TRBV7-2; j_gene: TRBJ1-1; abundance: .; d_gene: TRBD1; CDR3nt: TGTGCCAGCAGCCTAGACAGGGCAGGCACTGAAGCTTTCTTT; CDR3aa: CASSLDRAGTEAFF
v_gene: TRBV19; j_gene: TRBJ2-6; abundance: .; d_gene: .; CDR3nt: TGTGCCAGTAGTACTTACAAGGCTGGGGCCAACGTCCTGACTTTC; CDR3aa: CASSTYKAGANVLTF
v_gene: TRBV19; j_gene: TRBJ1-3; abundance: .; d_gene: .; CDR3nt: TGTGCCAGTAGTATAAAGGCCCGGGACACCATATATTTT; CDR3aa: CASSIKARDTIYF
v_gene: TRBV6-1; j_gene: TRBJ2-3; abundance: few; d_gene: .; CDR3nt: TGTGCCAGCAGTGAACAACAGGCCGCAGATACGCAGTATTTT; CDR3aa: CASSEQQAADTQYF
v_gene: TRBV7-7; j_gene: TRBJ2-3; abundance: .; d_gene: TRBD2; CDR3nt: TGTGCTAGCAGCAGGACTAGCGGCAGCACAGATACGCAGTATTTT; CDR3aa: CASSRTSGSTDTQYF
v_gene: TRBV4-1; j_gene: TRBJ1-2; abundance: .; d_gene: .; CDR3nt: TGCGCCAGCAGCCAAGAGCGCAGGGGAGGCTACACCTTC; CDR3aa: CASSQERRGGYTF
v_gene: TRBV4-1; j_gene: TRBJ1-5; abundance: .; d_gene: .; CDR3nt: TGCGCCAGCAGCCAAGATGAGGGGCAGCCCCAGCATTTT; CDR3aa: CASSQDEGQPQHF
v_gene: TRBV28; j_gene: TRBJ1-2; abundance: .; d_gene: .; CDR3nt: TGTGCCAGCAGTTGGGGGGGCTATGGCTACACCTTC; CDR3aa: CASSWGGYGYTF
v_gene: TRBV29-1; j_gene: TRBJ2-2; abundance: .; d_gene: TRBD2; CDR3nt: TGCAGCGTTGATAGCGGGTACACCGGGGAGCTGTTTTTT; CDR3aa: CSVDSGYTGELFF
v_gene: TRBV24-1; j_gene: TRBJ2-1; abundance: few; d_gene: .; CDR3nt: TGTGCCACCAAGGGCATTGAGCAGTTCTTC; CDR3aa: CATKGIEQFF
v_gene: TRBV5-5; j_gene: TRBJ1-2; abundance: .; d_gene: .; CDR3nt: TGTGCCAGCAGCCTGGACTATGGCTACACCTTC; CDR3aa: CASSLDYGYTF
v_gene: TRBV15; j_gene: TRBJ2-7; abundance: .; d_gene: .; CDR3nt: TGTGCCACCAGCAGATCCCCATCTCAGGGGTCGAGGGAGCAGTACTTC; CDR3aa: CATSRSPSQGSREQYF
v_gene: TRBV7-3; j_gene: TRBJ2-1; abundance: few; d_gene: TRBD2; CDR3nt: TGTGCCAGCAGCCTCCACCCTAGCGGGGGGTCCTACAATGAGCAGTTCTTC; CDR3aa: CASSLHPSGGSYNEQFF
v_gene: TRBV28; j_gene: TRBJ2-7; abundance: .; d_gene: .; CDR3nt: TGTGCCAGCGGGGCTGTAGGAGACTACTACGAGCAGTACTTC; CDR3aa: CASGAVGDYYEQYF
v_gene: TRBV28; j_gene: TRBJ1-5; abundance: once; d_gene: .; CDR3nt: TGTGCCAGCAGTCGTCCCGGGGGCAATCAGCCCCAGCATTTT; CDR3aa: CASSRPGGNQPQHF
v_gene: TRBV11-1; j_gene: TRBJ2-7; abundance: few; d_gene: TRBD2; CDR3nt: TGTGCCAGCACCAAGGGTAGCGGGGGACCCCCAGTGCAGTACTTC; CDR3aa: CASTKGSGGPPVQYF
v_gene: TRBV7-2; j_gene: TRBJ2-2; abundance: .; d_gene: TRBD2; CDR3nt: TGTGCCAGCAGCTTAATTGTCGTCGGCGGGAGGCTCAACACCGGGGAGCTGTTTTTT; CDR3aa: CASSLIVVGGRLNTGELFF
v_gene: TRBV7-3; j_gene: TRBJ2-2; abundance: .; d_gene: TRBD1; CDR3nt: TGTGCCAGCAGCTTACAAGGGACAGGGTCCACCGGGGAGCTGTTTTTT; CDR3aa: CASSLQGTGSTGELFF
v_gene: TRBV7-9; j_gene: TRBJ2-5; abundance: .; d_gene: .; CDR3nt: TGTGCCAGCAGCCCCGGGACTGATCAAGAGACCCAGTACTTC; CDR3aa: CASSPGTDQETQYF
v_gene: TRBV7-6; j_gene: TRBJ2-7; abundance: few; d_gene: .; CDR3nt: TGTGCCAGCAGCTTAGGGGACACCTTCTACGAGCAGTACTTC; CDR3aa: CASSLGDTFYEQYF
v_gene: TRBV20-1; j_gene: TRBJ2-5; abundance: few; d_gene: .; CDR3nt: TGCAGTGCTAGAGATAGGTCGACAGCCCGCTCGTCGACCCAGTACTTC; CDR3aa: CSARDRSTARSSTQYF